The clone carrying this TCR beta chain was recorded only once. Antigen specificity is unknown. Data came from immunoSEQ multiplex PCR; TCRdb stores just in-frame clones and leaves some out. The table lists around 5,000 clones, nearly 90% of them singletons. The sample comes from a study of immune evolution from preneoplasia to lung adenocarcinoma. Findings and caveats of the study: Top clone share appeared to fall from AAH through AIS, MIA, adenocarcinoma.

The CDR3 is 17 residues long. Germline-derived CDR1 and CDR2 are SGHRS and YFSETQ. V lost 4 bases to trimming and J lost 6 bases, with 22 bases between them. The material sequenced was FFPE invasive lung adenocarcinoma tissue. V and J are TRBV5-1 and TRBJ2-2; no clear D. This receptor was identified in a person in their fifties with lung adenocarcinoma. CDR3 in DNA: TGCGCCAGCAGCCTACGACGGTCCCTCTCTTTGTCCGGGGAGCTGTTTTTT. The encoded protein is CASSLRRSLSLSGELFF.